This T cell receptor beta chain was obtained from a study of naive and memory T cell subsets. Points from the study as a whole: Gini index rose across naive, CM, EM and EMRA in CD4 and CD8.

There are 11 residues in the CDR3. Per the germline V gene, CDR1 is DFQATT and CDR2 is SNEGSKA (reference sequence). V dropped 3 bases and J dropped 7 bases, with 9 bases sitting between them. Concerning this clonotype: The antigen is not known.

An equimolar mix of two oligonucleotides served as the beta constant-region primer for TRBC1 and TRBC2. The ligated cDNA underwent four PCR rounds using SP2 and nested alpha and beta constant-region primers. MiXCR was run by TCRdb on the UMI-ligation and nested PCR reads, yielding one entry per CDR3 protein. The data contain 100,000 to 150,000 distinct CDR3 sequences, approximately 37% of them singletons. CMV status came from CD4+ T cell IFNgamma after overnight CMV lysate stimulation of fresh PBMCs. The receptor was derived from a human donor in good health. What was sequenced was central memory CD4+ T cells from blood. The chain uses TRBV20-1 and TRBJ1-2; D is undetermined. CDR3 region: CSASPVSGYTF. The CDR3 region has the DNA TGCAGTGCTAGCCCAGTATCTGGCTACACCTTC.